A selection of T cell receptor beta chains follows, all from one sample in a study of post-analysis software for immune sequencing data. TCRdb redid the calling of the PCR reads with MiXCR, one entry per CDR3 protein. The sample yields fewer than 850,000 distinct CDR3 sequences, around 46% seen once. Sample: blood. These receptors were obtained from a girl aged 5-17 years with multiple sclerosis. Both conserved end residues are part of each CDR3. D genes are given only for firm matches. Where a row states a size, it is once, few, many or the class of an expanded clone; other rows omit it.

v_gene	d_gene	j_gene	abundance	CDR3nt	CDR3aa
TRBV29-1	.	TRBJ1-1	.	TGCAGCGCCCTGACAAAAAACACTGAAGCTTTCTTT	CSALTKNTEAFF
TRBV20-1	.	TRBJ2-7	few	TGCAGTGCTAGAGTAAGCGCCTCCTACGAGCAGTACTTC	CSARVSASYEQYF
TRBV7-6	.	TRBJ2-3	few	TGTGCCAGCAGCCCGGGGATCAGCACAGATACGCAGTATTTT	CASSPGISTDTQYF
TRBV5-8	.	TRBJ2-1	.	TGTGCCAGCAGCTTGGATCTAGGCTTCAATGAGCAGTTCTTC	CASSLDLGFNEQFF
TRBV6-6	TRBD2	TRBJ2-7	.	TGTGCCAGCAGTTACGTAATAGGACTAGCGACTACCTACGAGCAGTACTTC	CASSYVIGLATTYEQYF
TRBV2	TRBD2	TRBJ2-1	.	TGTGCCAGCAGGGGGCGGGCTAGCGGGAGCGGTAATGAGCAGTTCTTC	CASRGRASGSGNEQFF
TRBV3-1	.	TRBJ2-3	few	TGTGCCAGCAGCCAAGATTTCGGCACAGATACGCAGTATTTT	CASSQDFGTDTQYF
TRBV27	TRBD1	TRBJ1-5	.	TGTGCCAGCAGACCTACAGGGGGCAATCAGCCCCAGCATTTT	CASRPTGGNQPQHF
TRBV28	TRBD1	TRBJ1-2	.	TGTGCTATCAAGAGGGGACAGACGATGTTCTATGGCTACACCTTC	CAIKRGQTMFYGYTF
TRBV6-1	.	TRBJ1-5	.	TGTGCCAGCACACTACAGGAAAATCAGCCCCAGCATTTT	CASTLQENQPQHF
TRBV4-1	.	TRBJ2-2	.	TGCGCCAGCAGCACGACCAAAAACACCGGGGAGCTGTTTTTT	CASSTTKNTGELFF
TRBV11-2	.	TRBJ2-5	.	TGTGCCAGCAGCTTAATAGGGGAAGAGACCCAGTACTTC	CASSLIGEETQYF
TRBV29-1	TRBD1	TRBJ2-4	few	TGCAGCGTTGTTAAGGGGGCAGAGAACCTGGCCAAAAACATTCAGTACTTC	CSVVKGAENLAKNIQYF
TRBV19	.	TRBJ2-7	.	TGTGCCAGTAGTATAGCCGACTCCCCTTACGGCGAGCAGTACTTC	CASSIADSPYGEQYF
TRBV7-2	.	TRBJ2-7	.	TGTGCCAGCGGCTTAGTCCGCTACGAGCAGTACTTC	CASGLVRYEQYF
TRBV20-1	TRBD2	TRBJ2-5	.	TGCAGTGCTAGAGAACCGGGACTAGCGCACCAAGAGACCCAGTACTTC	CSAREPGLAHQETQYF
TRBV5-6	TRBD2	TRBJ2-1	.	TGTGCCAGCAGCCCGAGGGAGCGCGGGAGATTCTACAATGAGCAGTTCTTC	CASSPRERGRFYNEQFF
TRBV7-9	.	TRBJ1-4	once	TGTGCCAGCAGGGGGGAGGAAGAAAAACTGTTTTTT	CASRGEEEKLFF
TRBV12-3/TRBV12-4	.	TRBJ1-6	.	TGTGCCAGCAGTTTCCCCGGACAGTTAAATTCACCCCTCCACTTT	CASSFPGQLNSPLHF
TRBV5-6	TRBD2	TRBJ2-3	.	TGTGCCAGCAGCCGTAGCGGGACCGGGGATACGCAGTATTTT	CASSRSGTGDTQYF